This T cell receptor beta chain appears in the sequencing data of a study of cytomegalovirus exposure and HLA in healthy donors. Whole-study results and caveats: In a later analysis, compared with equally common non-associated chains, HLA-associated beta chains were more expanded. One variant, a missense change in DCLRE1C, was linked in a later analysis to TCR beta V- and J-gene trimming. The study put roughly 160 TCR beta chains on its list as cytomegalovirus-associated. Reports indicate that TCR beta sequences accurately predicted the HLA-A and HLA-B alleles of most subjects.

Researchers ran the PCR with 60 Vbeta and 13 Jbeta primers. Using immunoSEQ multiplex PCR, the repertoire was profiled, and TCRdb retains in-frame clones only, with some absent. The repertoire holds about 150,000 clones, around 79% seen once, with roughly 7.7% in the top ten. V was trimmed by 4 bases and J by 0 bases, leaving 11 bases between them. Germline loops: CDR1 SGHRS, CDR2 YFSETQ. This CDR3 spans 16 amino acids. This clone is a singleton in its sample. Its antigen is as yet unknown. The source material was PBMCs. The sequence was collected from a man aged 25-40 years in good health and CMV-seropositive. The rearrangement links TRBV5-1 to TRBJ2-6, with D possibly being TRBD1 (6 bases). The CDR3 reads CASSDRNSSGANVLTF. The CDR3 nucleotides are TGCGCCAGCAGCGACAGGAATTCCTCTGGGGCCAACGTCCTGACTTTC.